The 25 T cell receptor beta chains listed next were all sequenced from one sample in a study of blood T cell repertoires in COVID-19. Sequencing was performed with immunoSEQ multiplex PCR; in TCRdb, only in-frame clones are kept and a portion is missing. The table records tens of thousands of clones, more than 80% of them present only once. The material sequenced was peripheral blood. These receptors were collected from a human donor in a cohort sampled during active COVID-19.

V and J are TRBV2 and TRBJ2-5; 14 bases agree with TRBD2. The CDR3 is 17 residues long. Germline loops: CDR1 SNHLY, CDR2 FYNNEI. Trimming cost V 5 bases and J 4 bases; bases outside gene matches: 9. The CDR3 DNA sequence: TGTGCCAGCAGTCCTGGACTAGCGGGGGGATTCCGAGAGACCCAGTACTTC. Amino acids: CASSPGLAGGFRETQYF.

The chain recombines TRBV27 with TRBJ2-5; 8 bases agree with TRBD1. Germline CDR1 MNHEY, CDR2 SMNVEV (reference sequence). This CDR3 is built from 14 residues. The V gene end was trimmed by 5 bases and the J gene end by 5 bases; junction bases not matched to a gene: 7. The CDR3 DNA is TGTGCCAGCAGTCCCTGGACAGGGAGGGAGACCCAGTACTTC. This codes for CASSPWTGRETQYF.

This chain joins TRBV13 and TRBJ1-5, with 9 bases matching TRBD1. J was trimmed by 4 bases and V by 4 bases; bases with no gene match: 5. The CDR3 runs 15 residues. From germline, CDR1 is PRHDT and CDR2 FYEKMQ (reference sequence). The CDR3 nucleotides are TGTGCCAGCAGCTCTGGGACAGGGAAAAATCAGCCCCAGCATTTT. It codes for CASSSGTGKNQPQHF.

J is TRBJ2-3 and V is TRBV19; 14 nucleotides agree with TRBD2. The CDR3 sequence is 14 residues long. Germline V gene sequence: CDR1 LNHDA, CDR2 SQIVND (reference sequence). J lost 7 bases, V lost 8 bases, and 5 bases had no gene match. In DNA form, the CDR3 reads TGTGCCAGTCAGGGACTAGCGGGAGAGAATACGCAGTATTTT. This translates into CASQGLAGENTQYF. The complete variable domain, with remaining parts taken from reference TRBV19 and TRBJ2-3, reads DGGITQSPKYLFRKEGQNVTLSCEQNLNHDAMYWYRQDPGQGLRLIYYSQIVNDFQKGDIAEGYSVSREKKESFPLTVTSAQKNPTAFYLCASQGLAGENTQYFGPGTRLTVL.

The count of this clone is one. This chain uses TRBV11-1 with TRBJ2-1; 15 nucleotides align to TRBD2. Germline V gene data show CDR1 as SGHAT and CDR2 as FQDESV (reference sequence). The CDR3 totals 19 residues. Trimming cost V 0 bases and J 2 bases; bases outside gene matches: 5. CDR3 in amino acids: CASSLAGTSGRLAYNEQFF. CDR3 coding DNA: TGTGCCAGCAGCTTAGCGGGGACTAGCGGGAGGCTCGCCTACAATGAGCAGTTCTTC. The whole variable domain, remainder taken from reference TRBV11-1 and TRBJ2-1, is EAEVAQSPRYKITEKSQAVAFWCDPISGHATLYWYRQILGQGPELLVQFQDESVVDDSQLPKDRFSAERLKGVDSTLKIQPAELGDSAMYLCASSLAGTSGRLAYNEQFFGPGTRLTVL.

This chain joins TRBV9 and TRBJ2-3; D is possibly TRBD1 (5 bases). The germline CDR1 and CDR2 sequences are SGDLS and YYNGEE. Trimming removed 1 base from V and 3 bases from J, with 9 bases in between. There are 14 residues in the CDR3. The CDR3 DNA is TGTGCCAGCAGCGTACAGGGCTGGACAGATACGCAGTATTTT. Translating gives CASSVQGWTDTQYF.

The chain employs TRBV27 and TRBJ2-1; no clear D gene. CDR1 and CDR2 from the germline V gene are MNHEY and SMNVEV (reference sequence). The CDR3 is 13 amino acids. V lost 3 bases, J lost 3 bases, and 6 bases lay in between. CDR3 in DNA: TGTGCCAGCAGTTTTTCCTACTACAATGAGCAGTTCTTC. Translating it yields CASSFSYYNEQFF.

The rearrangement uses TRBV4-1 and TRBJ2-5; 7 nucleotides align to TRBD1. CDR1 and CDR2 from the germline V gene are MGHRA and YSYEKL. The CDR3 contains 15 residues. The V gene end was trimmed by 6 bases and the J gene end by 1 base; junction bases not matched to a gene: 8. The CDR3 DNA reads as TGCGCCAGCAGTCATCCGGGACAGAGCCAAGAGACCCAGTACTTC. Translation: CASSHPGQSQETQYF.

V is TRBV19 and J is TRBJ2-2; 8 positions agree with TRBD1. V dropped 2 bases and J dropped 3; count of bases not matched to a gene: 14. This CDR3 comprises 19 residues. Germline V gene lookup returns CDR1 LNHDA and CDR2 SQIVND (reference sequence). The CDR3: CASSIIRPQGASYTGELFF. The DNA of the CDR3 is TGTGCCAGTAGTATAATTCGACCCCAGGGGGCTTCGTACACCGGGGAGCTGTTTTTT.

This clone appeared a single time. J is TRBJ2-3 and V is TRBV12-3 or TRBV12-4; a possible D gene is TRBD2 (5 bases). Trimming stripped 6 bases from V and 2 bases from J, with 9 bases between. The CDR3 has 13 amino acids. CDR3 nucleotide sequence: TGTGCCAGCAGGAGCGGAGCCACAGATACGCAGTATTTT. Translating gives CASRSGATDTQYF.

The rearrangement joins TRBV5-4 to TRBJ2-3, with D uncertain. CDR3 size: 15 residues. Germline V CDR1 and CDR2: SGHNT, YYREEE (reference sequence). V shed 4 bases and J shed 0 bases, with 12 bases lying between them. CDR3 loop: CASSSLGTSTDTQYF. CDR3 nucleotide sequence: TGTGCCAGCAGCAGTCTAGGAACTAGCACAGATACGCAGTATTTT.

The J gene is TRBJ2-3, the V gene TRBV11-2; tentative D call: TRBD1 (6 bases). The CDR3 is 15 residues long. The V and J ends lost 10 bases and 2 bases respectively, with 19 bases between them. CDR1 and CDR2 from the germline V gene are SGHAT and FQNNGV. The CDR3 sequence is CATVRDNLPTDTQYF. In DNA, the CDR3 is TGTGCCACCGTAAGGGACAACCTCCCCACAGATACGCAGTATTTT.

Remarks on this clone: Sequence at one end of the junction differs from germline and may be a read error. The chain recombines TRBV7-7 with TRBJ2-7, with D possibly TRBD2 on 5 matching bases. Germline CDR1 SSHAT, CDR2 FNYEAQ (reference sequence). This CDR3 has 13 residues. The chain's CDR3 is CASSVRGSYEQYF. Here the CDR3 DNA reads TGTGCTAGCAGCGTACGGGGCTCCTACGAGCAGTACTTC.

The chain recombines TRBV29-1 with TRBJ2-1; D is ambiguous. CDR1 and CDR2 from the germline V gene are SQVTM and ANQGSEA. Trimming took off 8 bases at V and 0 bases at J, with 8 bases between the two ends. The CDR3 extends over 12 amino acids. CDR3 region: CSYGYSYNEQFF. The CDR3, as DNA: TGCAGCTACGGGTACTCCTACAATGAGCAGTTCTTC.

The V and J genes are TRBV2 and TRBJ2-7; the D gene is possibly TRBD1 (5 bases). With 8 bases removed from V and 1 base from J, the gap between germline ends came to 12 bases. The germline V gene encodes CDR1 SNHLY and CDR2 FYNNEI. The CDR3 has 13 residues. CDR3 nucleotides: TGTGCCAGCCGGTCCAGGGCATCCTACGAGCAGTACTTC. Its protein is CASRSRASYEQYF.

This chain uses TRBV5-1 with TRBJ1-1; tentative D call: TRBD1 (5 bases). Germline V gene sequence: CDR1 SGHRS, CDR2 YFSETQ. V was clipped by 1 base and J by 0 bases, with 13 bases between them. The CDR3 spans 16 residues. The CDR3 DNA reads TGCGCCAGCAGCTTGAGGAGGGGAAACATGAACACTGAAGCTTTCTTT. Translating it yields CASSLRRGNMNTEAFF.

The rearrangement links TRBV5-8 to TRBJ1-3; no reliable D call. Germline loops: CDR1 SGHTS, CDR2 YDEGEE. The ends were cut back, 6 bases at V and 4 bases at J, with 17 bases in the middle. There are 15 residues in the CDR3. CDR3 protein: CASNYRRAKGNTIYF. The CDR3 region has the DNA TGTGCCAGCAATTACCGGAGGGCAAAGGGAAACACCATATATTTT. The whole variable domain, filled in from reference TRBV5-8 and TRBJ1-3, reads EAGVTQSPTHLIKTRGQQATLRCSPISGHTSVYWYQQALGLGLQFLLWYDEGEERNRGNFPPRFSGRQFPNYSSELNVNALELEDSALYLCASNYRRAKGNTIYFGEGSWLTVV.

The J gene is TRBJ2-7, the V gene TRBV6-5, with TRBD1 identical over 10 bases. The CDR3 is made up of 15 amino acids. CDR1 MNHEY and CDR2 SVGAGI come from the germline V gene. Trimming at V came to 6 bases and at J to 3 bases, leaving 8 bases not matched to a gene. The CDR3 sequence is CASRRGTGEIYEQYF. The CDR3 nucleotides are TGTGCCAGCAGGAGGGGGACAGGGGAGATCTACGAGCAGTACTTC.

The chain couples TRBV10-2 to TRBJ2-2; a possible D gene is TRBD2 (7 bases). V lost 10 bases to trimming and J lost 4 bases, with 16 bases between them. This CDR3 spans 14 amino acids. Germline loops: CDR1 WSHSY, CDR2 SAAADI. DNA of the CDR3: TGCGCCACCGGCGGGGGCCTCCGCACCGGGGAGCTGTTTTTT. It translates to CATGGGLRTGELFF.

The CDR3 bases are TGTGCCAGCAGCCGCGAGGCGGAAGAGACCCAGTACTTC. Protein: CASSREAEETQYF. The V gene is TRBV27, the J gene TRBJ2-5, with D unclear. Germline lookup yields CDR1 MNHEY and CDR2 SMNVEV (reference sequence). V was pared by 6 bases and J by 3 bases, with 11 bases between. CDR3 length equals 13 residues.

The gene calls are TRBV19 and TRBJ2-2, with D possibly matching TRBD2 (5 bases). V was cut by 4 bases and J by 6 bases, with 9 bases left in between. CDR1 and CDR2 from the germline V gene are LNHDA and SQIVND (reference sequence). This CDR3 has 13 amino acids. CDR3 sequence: CASSTRGSGELFF. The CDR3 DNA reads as TGTGCCAGTAGTACTCGGGGATCCGGGGAGCTGTTTTTT. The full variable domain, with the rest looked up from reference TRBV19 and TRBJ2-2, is DGGITQSPKYLFRKEGQNVTLSCEQNLNHDAMYWYRQDPGQGLRLIYYSQIVNDFQKGDIAEGYSVSREKKESFPLTVTSAQKNPTAFYLCASSTRGSGELFFGEGSRLTVL.

Here the CDR3 DNA reads TGTGCCAGCAGCGGCAGGACAGGGTCCTACGAGCAGTACTTC. Translating it yields CASSGRTGSYEQYF. The chain has TRBV9 and TRBJ2-7; 8 positions match TRBD1. This CDR3 region has 14 residues. V lost 3 bases, J lost 1 base, and 3 bases stayed unmatched. The germline CDR1 and CDR2 sequences are SGDLS and YYNGEE.

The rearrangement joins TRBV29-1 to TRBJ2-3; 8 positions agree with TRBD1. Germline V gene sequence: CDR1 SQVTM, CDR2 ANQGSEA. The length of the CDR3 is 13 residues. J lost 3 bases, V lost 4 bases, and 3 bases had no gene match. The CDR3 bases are TGCAGCGTTGGCAGGGGGCGGACAGATACGCAGTATTTT. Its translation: CSVGRGRTDTQYF.

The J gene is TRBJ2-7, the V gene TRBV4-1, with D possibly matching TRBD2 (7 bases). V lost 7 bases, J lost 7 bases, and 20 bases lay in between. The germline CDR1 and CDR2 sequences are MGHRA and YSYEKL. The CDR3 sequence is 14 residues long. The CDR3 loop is CASTRWAGAEEQYF. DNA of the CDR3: TGCGCCAGCACCCGCTGGGCGGGGGCTGAGGAGCAGTACTTC.

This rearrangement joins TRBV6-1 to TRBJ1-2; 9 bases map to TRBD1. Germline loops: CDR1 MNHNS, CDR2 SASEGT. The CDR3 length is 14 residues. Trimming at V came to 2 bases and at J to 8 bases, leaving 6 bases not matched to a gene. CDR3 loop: CASSEYRGHGGYTF. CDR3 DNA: TGTGCCAGCAGTGAATACAGGGGGCATGGAGGCTACACCTTC.